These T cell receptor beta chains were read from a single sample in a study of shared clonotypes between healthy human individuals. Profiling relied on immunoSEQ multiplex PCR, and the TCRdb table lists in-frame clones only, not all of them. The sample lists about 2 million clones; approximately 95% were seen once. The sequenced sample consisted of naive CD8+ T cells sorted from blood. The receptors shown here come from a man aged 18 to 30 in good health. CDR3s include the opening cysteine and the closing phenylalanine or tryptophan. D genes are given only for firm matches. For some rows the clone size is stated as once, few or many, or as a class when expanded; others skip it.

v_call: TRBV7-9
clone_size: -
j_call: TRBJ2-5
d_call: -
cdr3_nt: TGTGCCAGCAGCTTACCGATAATGGAGACCCAGTACTTC
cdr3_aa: CASSLPIMETQYF

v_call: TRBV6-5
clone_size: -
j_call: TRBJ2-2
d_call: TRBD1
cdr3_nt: TGTGCCAGCAGGTCCGGGACAGGTGTCACCGGGGAGCTGTTTTTT
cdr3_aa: CASRSGTGVTGELFF

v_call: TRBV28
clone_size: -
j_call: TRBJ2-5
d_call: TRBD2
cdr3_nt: TGTGCCAGCAGATCCGCTATTGGGACTAGCGGGAGTCAAGAGACCCAGTACTTC
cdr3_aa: CASRSAIGTSGSQETQYF

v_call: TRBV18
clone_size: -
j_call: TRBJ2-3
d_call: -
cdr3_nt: TGTGCCAGCTCTCCAGGAGGCACAGATACGCAGTATTTT
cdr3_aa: CASSPGGTDTQYF

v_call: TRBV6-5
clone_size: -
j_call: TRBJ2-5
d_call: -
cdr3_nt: TGTGCCAGCAGCTCTGATGCGCAAGAGACCCAGTACTTC
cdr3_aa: CASSSDAQETQYF

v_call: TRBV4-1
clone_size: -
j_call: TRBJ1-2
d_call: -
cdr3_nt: TGCGCCAGCAGCCAACCGGACAGACTCTATGGCTACACCTTC
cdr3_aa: CASSQPDRLYGYTF

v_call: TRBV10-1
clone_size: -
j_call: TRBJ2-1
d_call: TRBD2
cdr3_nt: TGCGCCAGCAGTGTAGGGACTAGCGCCTCAAATGAGCAGTTCTTC
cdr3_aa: CASSVGTSASNEQFF

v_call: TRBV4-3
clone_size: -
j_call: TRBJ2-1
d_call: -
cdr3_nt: TGCGCCAGCAGCCAAGATCTAGGGGCAGGAAGTGAGCAGTTCTTC
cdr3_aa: CASSQDLGAGSEQFF

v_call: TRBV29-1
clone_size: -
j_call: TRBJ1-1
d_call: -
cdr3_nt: TGCAGCGTCATGGACAACGGATATAACACTGAAGCTTTCTTT
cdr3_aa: CSVMDNGYNTEAFF

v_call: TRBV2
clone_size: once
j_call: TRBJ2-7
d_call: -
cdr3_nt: TGTGCCATCATCGGGACAGAGGAGGGGTCCTACGAGCAGTACTTC
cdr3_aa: CAIIGTEEGSYEQYF

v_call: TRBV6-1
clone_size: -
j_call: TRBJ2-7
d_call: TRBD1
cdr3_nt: TGTGCCAGCAGTGTCGGGACAGGGGCCTACGAGCAGTACTTC
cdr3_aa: CASSVGTGAYEQYF

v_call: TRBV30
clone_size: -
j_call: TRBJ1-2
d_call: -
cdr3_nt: TGTGCCTGGAGTGTAAGCTTTAAAGGCTACACCTTC
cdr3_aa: CAWSVSFKGYTF

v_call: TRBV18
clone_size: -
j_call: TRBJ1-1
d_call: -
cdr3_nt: TGTGCCAGCTCACCAACGAAAGGACAGCTTATGAACACTGAAGCTTTCTTT
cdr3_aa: CASSPTKGQLMNTEAFF

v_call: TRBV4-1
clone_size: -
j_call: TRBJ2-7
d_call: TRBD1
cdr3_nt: TGCGCCAGCAGCCAAGGGGTCGGGACAGACTACGAGCAGTACTTC
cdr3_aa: CASSQGVGTDYEQYF

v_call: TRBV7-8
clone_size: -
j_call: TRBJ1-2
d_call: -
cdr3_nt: TGTGCCAGCAGCTTAGCAGGCACGGCGGATGGCTACACCTTC
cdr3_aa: CASSLAGTADGYTF

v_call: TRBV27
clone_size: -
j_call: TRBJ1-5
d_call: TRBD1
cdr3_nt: TGTGCCAGCCGGACAGGGGGATTCGGCCAGCCCCAGCATTTT
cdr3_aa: CASRTGGFGQPQHF

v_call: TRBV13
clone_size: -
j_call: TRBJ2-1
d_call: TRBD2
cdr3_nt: TGTGCCAGCAGCTTAGAGCGGGTAGCGGGGTACTACAATGAGCAGTTCTTC
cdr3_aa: CASSLERVAGYYNEQFF

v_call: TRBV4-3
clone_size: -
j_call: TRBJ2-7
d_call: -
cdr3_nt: TGCGCCAGCAGCCAAGAAATCGGACAGTTCTACGAGCAGTACTTC
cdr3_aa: CASSQEIGQFYEQYF

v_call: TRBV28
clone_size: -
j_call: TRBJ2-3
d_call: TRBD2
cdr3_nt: TGTGCCAGCAGTCCCATGGGGGGGGATACGCAGTATTTT
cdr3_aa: CASSPMGGDTQYF

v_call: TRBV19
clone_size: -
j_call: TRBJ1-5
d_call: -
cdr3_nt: TGTGCCAGTACCCATTTCGAGAGCGGCAATCAGCCCCAGCATTTT
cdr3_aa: CASTHFESGNQPQHF

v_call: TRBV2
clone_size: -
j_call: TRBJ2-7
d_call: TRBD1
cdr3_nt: TGTGCCAGCAGTGAACCGGGACAGGGGGACGAGCAGTACTTC
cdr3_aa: CASSEPGQGDEQYF

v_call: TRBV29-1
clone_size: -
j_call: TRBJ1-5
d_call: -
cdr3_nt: TGCAGCGTTGGACAGGTTAACAATCAGCCCCAGCATTTT
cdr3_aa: CSVGQVNNQPQHF

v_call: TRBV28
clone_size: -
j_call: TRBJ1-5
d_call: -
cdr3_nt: TGTGCCAGCAGTTTACGGACAGCTTCTTTCTATAGCAATCAGCCCCAGCATTTT
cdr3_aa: CASSLRTASFYSNQPQHF

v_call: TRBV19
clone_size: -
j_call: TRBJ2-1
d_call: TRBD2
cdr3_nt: TGTGCCAGTAGCGACCTAGCGGGCTCCTACAATGAGCAGTTCTTC
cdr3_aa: CASSDLAGSYNEQFF

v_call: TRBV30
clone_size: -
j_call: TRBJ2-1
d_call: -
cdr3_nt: TGTGCCTGGAGTGTAATAGGGACTGAGCAGTTCTTC
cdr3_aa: CAWSVIGTEQFF

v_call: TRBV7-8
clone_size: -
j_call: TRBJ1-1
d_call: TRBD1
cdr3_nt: TGTGCCAGCAGCTCTCCGGGACAGGGGGCCGGGATGAACACTGAAGCTTTCTTT
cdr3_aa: CASSSPGQGAGMNTEAFF

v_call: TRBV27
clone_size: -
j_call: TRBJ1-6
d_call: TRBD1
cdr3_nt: TGTGCCAGCAGAATAACAGGGGGAGCTTCACCCCTCCACTTT
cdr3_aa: CASRITGGASPLHF

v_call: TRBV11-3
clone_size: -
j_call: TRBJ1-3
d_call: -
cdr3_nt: TGTGCCAGCCGGGCTGGGGGAAACACCATATATTTT
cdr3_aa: CASRAGGNTIYF

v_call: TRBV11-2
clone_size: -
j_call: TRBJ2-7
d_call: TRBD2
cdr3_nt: TGTGCCAGCAGCTCCGGACTAGCCTTAACCTACGAGCAGTACTTC
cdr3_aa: CASSSGLALTYEQYF

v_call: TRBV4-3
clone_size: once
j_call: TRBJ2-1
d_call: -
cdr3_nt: TGCGCCAGCAGCCAAGCACAGGGCAGGTACAATGAGCAGTTCTTC
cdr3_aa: CASSQAQGRYNEQFF

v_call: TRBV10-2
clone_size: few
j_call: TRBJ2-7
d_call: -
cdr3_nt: TGCGCCAGCAGTGATAAGGTTTACGAGCAGTACTTC
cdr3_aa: CASSDKVYEQYF

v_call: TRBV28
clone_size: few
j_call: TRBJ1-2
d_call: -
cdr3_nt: TGTGCCAGCAGTTGGACAGATAATTATGGCTACACCTTC
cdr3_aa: CASSWTDNYGYTF

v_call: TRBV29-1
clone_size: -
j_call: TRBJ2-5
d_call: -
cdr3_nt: TGCAGCGTTGAAGTGGGGGGCTGGGAGACCCAGTACTTC
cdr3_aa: CSVEVGGWETQYF

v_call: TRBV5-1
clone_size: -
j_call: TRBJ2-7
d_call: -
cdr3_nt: TGCGCCAGCAGCTTGGAGTCGGGTGAGCAGTACTTC
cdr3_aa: CASSLESGEQYF

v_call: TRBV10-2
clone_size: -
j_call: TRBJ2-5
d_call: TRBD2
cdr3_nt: TGCGCCAGCAGTGAATCCGGACTAGAAGAGACCCAGTACTTC
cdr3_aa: CASSESGLEETQYF

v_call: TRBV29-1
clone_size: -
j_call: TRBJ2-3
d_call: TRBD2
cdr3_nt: TGCAGCGTCGCCACTACTAGCGGGGGGGCATTAGATACGCAGTATTTT
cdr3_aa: CSVATTSGGALDTQYF

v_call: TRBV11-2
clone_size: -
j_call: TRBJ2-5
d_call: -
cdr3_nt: TGTGCCAGCAGCTTCGAAGAAGAGACCCAGTACTTC
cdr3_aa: CASSFEEETQYF

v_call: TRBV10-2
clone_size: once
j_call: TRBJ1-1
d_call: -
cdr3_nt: TGCGCCAGCAGTGAGGGGGCCGCTGTAGCTTTCTTT
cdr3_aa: CASSEGAAVAFF

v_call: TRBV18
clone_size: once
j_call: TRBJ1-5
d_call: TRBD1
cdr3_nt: TGTGCCAGCTCACCATCGAAAGGGGGCGAAGGGAGCAATCAGCCCCAGCATTTT
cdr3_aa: CASSPSKGGEGSNQPQHF

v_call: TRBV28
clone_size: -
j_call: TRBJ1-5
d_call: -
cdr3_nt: TGTGCCAGCACTGCCGGCCTAGAGGGATTTCAGCCCCAGCATTTT
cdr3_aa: CASTAGLEGFQPQHF

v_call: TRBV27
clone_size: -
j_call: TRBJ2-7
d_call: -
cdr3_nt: TGTGCCAGCAGTTTATCCAGGCTCTCCTACGAGCAGTACTTC
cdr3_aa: CASSLSRLSYEQYF

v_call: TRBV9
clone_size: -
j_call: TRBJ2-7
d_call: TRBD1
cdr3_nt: TGTGCCAGCAGCGTAGCCGGGACAGGGATCCACGAGCAGTACTTC
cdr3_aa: CASSVAGTGIHEQYF

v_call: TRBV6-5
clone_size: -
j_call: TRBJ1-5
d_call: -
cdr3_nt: TGTGCCAGCAGTTACGACAGCAAGAATCAGCCCCAGCATTTT
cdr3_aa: CASSYDSKNQPQHF

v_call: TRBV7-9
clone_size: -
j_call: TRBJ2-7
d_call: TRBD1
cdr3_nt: TGTGCCAGCAGCCCGCCGACAGGGCCTTACGAGCAGTACTTC
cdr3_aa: CASSPPTGPYEQYF

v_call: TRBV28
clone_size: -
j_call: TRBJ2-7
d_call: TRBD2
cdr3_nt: TGTGCCAGCAGTTCCCCACTAGCGGGATACTACGAGCAGTACTTC
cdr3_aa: CASSSPLAGYYEQYF

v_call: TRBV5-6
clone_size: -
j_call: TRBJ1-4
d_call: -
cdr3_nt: TGTGCCAGCAGCTTGGCTCAGGACCTTGAAAAACTGTTTTTT
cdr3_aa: CASSLAQDLEKLFF

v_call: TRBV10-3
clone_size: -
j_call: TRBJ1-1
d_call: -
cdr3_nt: TGTGCCATCAGCTGGGGTAGCCTTTCTGAAGCTTTCTTT
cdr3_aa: CAISWGSLSEAFF

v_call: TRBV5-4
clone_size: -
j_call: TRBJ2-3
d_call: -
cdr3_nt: TGTGCCAGCAGCTTGGATGAAGGGGCAGATACGCAGTATTTT
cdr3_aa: CASSLDEGADTQYF